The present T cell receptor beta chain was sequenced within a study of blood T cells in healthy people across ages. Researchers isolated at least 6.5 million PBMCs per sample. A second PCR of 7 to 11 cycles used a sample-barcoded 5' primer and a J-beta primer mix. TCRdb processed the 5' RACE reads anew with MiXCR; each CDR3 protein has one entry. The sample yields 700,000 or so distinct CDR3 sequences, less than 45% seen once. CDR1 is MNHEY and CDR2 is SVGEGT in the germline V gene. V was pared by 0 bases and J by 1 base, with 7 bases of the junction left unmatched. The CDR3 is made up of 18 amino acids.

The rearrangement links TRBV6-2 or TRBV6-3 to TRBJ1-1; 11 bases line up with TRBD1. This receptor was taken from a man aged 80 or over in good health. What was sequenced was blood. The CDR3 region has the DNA TGTGCCAGCAGTTACTCGAGTGGACAGGGGGCGAGGAACACTGAAGCTTTCTTT. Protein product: CASSYSSGQGARNTEAFF.